These T cell receptor beta chains were read from a single sample in a study of early T cells in non-severe SARS-CoV-2 infection. In TCRdb, the 5' RACE reads were re-called with MiXCR into one record per CDR3 protein. This repertoire shows roughly 33,000 distinct CDR3 sequences, approximately 5.2% found once; its top ten account for 5.3%. Sequencing was performed on whole blood. These receptors originate from an adult who was a healthcare worker with PCR-confirmed SARS-CoV-2 infection or an uninfected control (not recorded which). The CDR3 runs from the conserved cysteine through the conserved F or W. The order of the fields is J gene, V gene, CDR3 protein.

TRBJ1-6,TRBV7-9,CASSLTDSPLHF
TRBJ2-5,TRBV7-8,CASSSEREVETQYF
TRBJ2-3,TRBV30,CAYQIGSGADTQYF
TRBJ2-5,TRBV29-1,CSVENVQGGTQYF
TRBJ1-5,TRBV6-5,CASSRGRGDQPQHF
TRBJ2-6,TRBV12-3/TRBV12-4,CASRWQGSSGANVLTF
TRBJ2-1,TRBV2,CASSLDLPYNEQFF
TRBJ2-3,TRBV7-2,CASSSEGLITDTQYF
TRBJ2-7,TRBV30,CAWSRPYEQYF
TRBJ1-4,TRBV27,CASSDRGLTNEKLFF
TRBJ2-5,TRBV7-3,CASSLSPLGGETQYF
TRBJ1-5,TRBV3-1,CASSLRQGNNQPQHF
TRBJ2-5,TRBV3-1,CASSFGTSGRETQYF
TRBJ2-3,TRBV30,CAWSRDSSTDTQYF
TRBJ2-1,TRBV5-1,CASSLGVVGGRRGNEQFF
TRBJ1-6,TRBV6-5,CASSYSRGPYNSPLHF
TRBJ2-1,TRBV10-1,CASKKTGPRRDNEQFF
TRBJ1-1,TRBV11-3,CASSLVAGGNTEAFF
TRBJ2-1,TRBV20-1,CSARDLQGLYEQFF
TRBJ2-7,TRBV20-1,CSARDSSGGYEQYF
TRBJ1-2,TRBV24-1,CATSDPTYGYTF
TRBJ2-3,TRBV18,CASSPGQGGPDTQYF
TRBJ1-2,TRBV28,CASSLTGGFGYTF
TRBJ2-3,TRBV5-1,CASSLGVRSPFSTDTQYF
TRBJ2-3,TRBV9,CASSVALGRTADTQYF
TRBJ1-3,TRBV10-2,CASSESRRSSGNTIYF
TRBJ2-3,TRBV7-3,CASSLQASGRDTQYF
TRBJ1-6,TRBV2,CAGTGEMNSPLHF
TRBJ1-2,TRBV27,CASSWARTGSYTF
TRBJ1-1,TRBV29-1,CSVVTDRANTEAFF
TRBJ2-5,TRBV27,CASSGTGVWTQYF
TRBJ2-7,TRBV10-2,CASMGGPRQNSYEQYF
TRBJ1-2,TRBV28,CASTIPGTGYGYTF